These T cell receptor beta chains were read from a single sample in a study of CD8 T cells in ankylosing spondylitis. Using its own MiXCR run on the 5' RACE reads, TCRdb lists one record per CDR3 protein. The table has some 400,000 distinct CDR3 sequences, 20% to 25% seen once; the top ten hold around 17%. Input material: blood, either unsorted or a sorted T cell fraction (not recorded which). The source of these receptors is a male donor with ankylosing spondylitis. Each CDR3 is given with its conserved first and last residue. Fields, in order: D gene, clone size, V gene, J gene, CDR3 DNA, CDR3 protein. A D gene is named only where the DNA matches it firmly. Part of the rows lack a size; the others show once, few, many or a class for expanded clones.

NA	NA	TRBV5-1	TRBJ2-7	TGCGCCAGCAGCTTTATAGGACGGCAGAGCTCCTACGAGCAGTACTTC	CASSFIGRQSSYEQYF
TRBD1	NA	TRBV7-2	TRBJ2-7	TGTGCCACAAGGACAGGGGGCAGCTACGAGCAGTACTTC	CATRTGGSYEQYF
TRBD1	NA	TRBV20-1	TRBJ1-5	TGCAGTGCTAGACTTTCTTCGGGACAGGGGGCAGTGAGCAATCAGCCCCAGCATTTT	CSARLSSGQGAVSNQPQHF
NA	NA	TRBV6-1	TRBJ1-3	TGTGCCAGCAGGTCCGTAACTGGAAACACCATATATTTT	CASRSVTGNTIYF
TRBD2	NA	TRBV20-1	TRBJ2-1	TGCAGTGCTAGGGACACACTAGCGGGAGGGTCCGATGAGCAGTTCTTC	CSARDTLAGGSDEQFF
NA	NA	TRBV28	TRBJ1-4	TGTGCCAGCAGTTTCCCCCGGGGATTACGGGAAAAACTGTTTTTT	CASSFPRGLREKLFF
TRBD1	few	TRBV7-3	TRBJ1-2	TGTGCCAGCAGTCGGACAGGGAATGGCGGCTACACCTTC	CASSRTGNGGYTF
TRBD2	NA	TRBV5-1	TRBJ2-3	TGCGCCAGCAGCTTGGGTAGGGAGGGGCAGTATTTT	CASSLGREGQYF
NA	NA	TRBV7-3	TRBJ1-2	TGTGCCAGCAGCAAGACGGGCCTCGGTGGCTACACCTTC	CASSKTGLGGYTF
TRBD2	NA	TRBV20-1	TRBJ2-1	TGCAGTGCCCGGGACAGATACACTAGCGGGAGGGCCGGCTCCTACAATGAGCAGTTCTTC	CSARDRYTSGRAGSYNEQFF
NA	few	TRBV29-1	TRBJ2-1	TGCAGCGATGCATTATACAATGAGCAGTTCTTC	CSDALYNEQFF
NA	NA	TRBV6-2/TRBV6-3	TRBJ2-2	TGTGCCAGCAGTCAAGCCCGAGTCAGCGGGGAGCTGTTTTTT	CASSQARVSGELFF
TRBD1	few	TRBV10-3	TRBJ2-4	TGTGCCATCAGTCGGACAGGGGAGAAAAACATTCAGTACTTC	CAISRTGEKNIQYF
NA	NA	TRBV20-1	TRBJ2-2	TGCAGTGCTAGAGATCCGACCGGAGGGGGGGAGCTGTTTTTT	CSARDPTGGGELFF
NA	NA	TRBV4-3	TRBJ1-1	TGCGCCAGCAGCCAACTCGGGGGCGTCACTGAAGCTTTCTTT	CASSQLGGVTEAFF
TRBD1	NA	TRBV7-3	TRBJ1-3	TGTGCCAGCAGCCCTGAGGGACAGAGCTCTGGAAACACCATATATTTT	CASSPEGQSSGNTIYF
NA	many	TRBV29-1	TRBJ2-1	TGCAGCGTTGTTGGTTACAATGAGCAGTTCTTC	CSVVGYNEQFF
NA	NA	TRBV5-1	TRBJ1-4	TGCGCCAGCAGCCAAAACGTAGGGTCTAATGAAAAACTGTTTTTT	CASSQNVGSNEKLFF
NA	NA	TRBV6-5	TRBJ2-7	TGTGCCAGCAGTTTCCACAGTAGTCGCAACGAGCAGTACTTC	CASSFHSSRNEQYF
NA	NA	TRBV6-2/TRBV6-3	TRBJ1-5	TGTGCCAGCAGTCCGGGGACGGGCGTACCCCAGCATTTT	CASSPGTGVPQHF
NA	NA	TRBV11-2	TRBJ2-7	TGTGCCAGCAGCTTAATCAGGGGGGGATACGAGCAGTACTTC	CASSLIRGGYEQYF
NA	NA	TRBV7-9	TRBJ2-3	TGTGCCAGCCAACAAGGGACGCAGTATTTT	CASQQGTQYF
NA	NA	TRBV2	TRBJ2-1	TGTGCCGGCTACGGCGGACAGCCTAGAAACAATGAGCAGTTCTTC	CAGYGGQPRNNEQFF
TRBD2	NA	TRBV25-1	TRBJ2-1	TGTGCCAGCAGTGAATATACTAGCGGCTCTAGGGCTGTCTTC	CASSEYTSGSRAVF
NA	NA	TRBV4-2	TRBJ2-1	TGTGCCAGCAGCCCTCTACTCGGGGGGCCCAAGGGCAATGAGCAGTTCTTC	CASSPLLGGPKGNEQFF
NA	NA	TRBV3-1	TRBJ2-3	TGTGCCAGCAGCCAAGATCTACAATACGATACGCAGTATTTT	CASSQDLQYDTQYF
NA	many	TRBV28	TRBJ2-7	TGTGCCAGCAGTTTTTTAAGCGGCTCCTACGAGCAGTACTTC	CASSFLSGSYEQYF
NA	NA	TRBV12-3/TRBV12-4	TRBJ1-1	TGTGCCAGCAGTTTAAGGGGCCGGGGGGTAGCTTTCTTT	CASSLRGRGVAFF
NA	NA	TRBV4-1	TRBJ2-7	TGCGCCAGCAGCCCTTTCTTTAATAGCGAGAGCTCCTACGAGCAGTACTTC	CASSPFFNSESSYEQYF
NA	many	TRBV5-6	TRBJ1-2	TGTGCCAGCAGCTTGTTCGGTCCAGGCTATGGCTACACCTTC	CASSLFGPGYGYTF
NA	NA	TRBV7-9	TRBJ2-5	TGTGCCAGCAGCATACGAGGAGTCCAAGAGACCCAGTACTTC	CASSIRGVQETQYF
NA	NA	TRBV4-3	TRBJ2-6	TGCGCCAGCAGCCAAGATTCATCGCGGTCTGGGGCCAACGTCCTGACTTTC	CASSQDSSRSGANVLTF
NA	few	TRBV6-2/TRBV6-3	TRBJ2-3	TGTGCCAGCCACGGGGGCGCTGGCACAGATACGCAGTATTTT	CASHGGAGTDTQYF
NA	NA	TRBV6-5	TRBJ1-2	TGTGCCAGCAGTTTTGTTGGCAGCTCTATCGGCTACACCTTC	CASSFVGSSIGYTF
NA	NA	TRBV28	TRBJ2-5	TGTGCCAGCAGCCAAGGGCGGGCGCCCACCAGAGAGACCCAGTACTTC	CASSQGRAPTRETQYF
TRBD1	few	TRBV5-6	TRBJ1-4	TGTGCCAGCAGCTTGGAACAGGGGGCCGATGAAAAACTGTTTTTT	CASSLEQGADEKLFF
TRBD2	NA	TRBV20-1	TRBJ2-7	TGCAGTGCTACGGGGCTAGCGGGTTATAGCTCCTACGAGCAGTACTTC	CSATGLAGYSSYEQYF
NA	few	TRBV19	TRBJ2-1	TGTGCCAGTAGTATAGCCCGAGGTGAGCAGTTCTTC	CASSIARGEQFF
TRBD2	few	TRBV29-1	TRBJ2-1	TGCAGCGCCCGACTAGCGGGAGGGCGGAATGAGCAGTTCTTC	CSARLAGGRNEQFF
TRBD1	once	TRBV18	TRBJ1-1	TGTGCCAGCTCACCACCGAACAGGGGTAACACTGAAGCTTTCTTT	CASSPPNRGNTEAFF
NA	few	TRBV7-9	TRBJ1-4	TGTGCCAGCAGCTCCGGACAGCTTAATGAAAAACTGTTTTTT	CASSSGQLNEKLFF
NA	few	TRBV15	TRBJ2-7	TGTGCCACCAGCAGACTCAGGGTGGGCTCCTACGAGCAGTACTTC	CATSRLRVGSYEQYF
TRBD2	NA	TRBV24-1	TRBJ2-1	TGTGCCACCAGTGATTTTGGCGGGAGTGAGTACAATGAGCAGTTCTTC	CATSDFGGSEYNEQFF
NA	NA	TRBV10-1	TRBJ1-2	TGCGCCAGCAGTGAGGACCTCTATGGCTACACCTTC	CASSEDLYGYTF
TRBD1	few	TRBV4-2	TRBJ1-2	TGTGCCAGCAGCCGGACCGGACAGGGAAAATCCTATGGCTACACCTTC	CASSRTGQGKSYGYTF
NA	few	TRBV6-2/TRBV6-3	TRBJ2-3	TGTGCCAGCACTCTCCTGGGGGTAGCGGCTAGCACAGATACGCAGTATTTT	CASTLLGVAASTDTQYF
NA	few	TRBV7-9	TRBJ1-5	TGTGCCAGCAGCTTATGGGGAGAGCAGCCCCAGCATTTT	CASSLWGEQPQHF
TRBD2	NA	TRBV4-1	TRBJ2-1	TGCGCCAGCAGCCGCCCCCTAGCGGGAGGGCCGAATGAGCAGTTCTTC	CASSRPLAGGPNEQFF
NA	NA	TRBV7-3	TRBJ2-1	TGTGCCAGCAGCTACGACCGGGGTAGCTACAATGAGCAGTTCTTC	CASSYDRGSYNEQFF
TRBD1	NA	TRBV6-1	TRBJ2-1	TGTGCCAGCAGTGAATGGCCAGGGGGCACGTTCAATGAGCAGTTCTTC	CASSEWPGGTFNEQFF